This TCR beta chain was sequenced during a study of cytomegalovirus exposure and HLA in healthy donors. Across the study: A preliminary data release comprised 80 million to 95 million unique TCRs obtained from HLA-typed donors. When just under 400 donors were genotyped, approximately 80% of them were found to fall in the Caucasian-associated ancestry cluster.

Study-wide results and limits: Per a later analysis, about 15,000 TCR beta sequences showed association with HLA alleles at 0.05 false discovery rate.

Points on this clone: The antigen is not known.

Both 60 Vbeta primers and 13 Jbeta primers went into the PCR. Sequencing was performed with immunoSEQ multiplex PCR; in TCRdb, only in-frame clones are kept and a portion is missing. Of about 160,000 clones listed, roughly 85% are singletons. Sequencing input: PBMCs. The receptor's source is a man aged 18-30 years in good health and CMV-seropositive.

This CDR3 is CASSPSVANTGELFF. The CDR3 region has the DNA TGTGCCAGCAGCCCCAGTGTCGCGAACACCGGGGAGCTGTTTTTT. The chain is built from TRBV7-3 and TRBJ2-2; D not resolved. V was shortened by 5 bases and J by 0 bases, with 10 bases between the two germline ends. The CDR3 consists of 15 residues. Per germline, CDR1 SGHTA and CDR2 FQGTGA.